This record looks at one TCR beta chain sequence and its context. Germline V gene sequence: CDR1 SGHAT, CDR2 FQNNGV. The length of the CDR3 is 15 residues. Trimming removed 5 bases from V and 5 bases from J; junction bases left unmatched: 8. This entry belongs to a study of blood T cell repertoires in COVID-19. In the study overall: Sites in the United States, Italy and Spain provided acute and convalescent COVID-19 samples. The analysed material was cDNA or gDNA that came from T cells, B-cell-depleted T cells, or PBMCs.

Authors' analysis steps: For nucleated cells, counts were estimated from reference gene primer amplification. Clones were sequenced by immunoSEQ multiplex PCR, and TCRdb holds only the in-frame ones, with some missing. The V and J calls and clone size are taken from that table; D and trimming were inferred from the DNA. Of 100,000 to 120,000 clones in the sample, more than 70% were seen once. The J gene is TRBJ2-3, the V gene TRBV11-2, with TRBD2 identical over 9 bases. The sequenced sample consisted of peripheral blood. This clonotype was obtained from a woman in her sixties or seventies who had recovered from COVID-19. The CDR3 DNA follows: TGTGCCAGCAGCCGACTAGCGGTTAGCGGAGATACGCAGTATTTT. It encodes CASSRLAVSGDTQYF.